The present T cell receptor (beta chain) was sequenced within a study of blood T cells in healthy people across ages. The germline gives CDR1 SGDLS, CDR2 YYNGEE. V shed 4 bases and J shed 7 bases, with 11 bases lying between them. CDR3 length: 12 residues. To note about this clonotype: What it binds is unknown.

Whole-study results and caveats: Per-million-T-cell TCR beta diversity fell roughly linearly with age. Unknown CMV status may confound age-related changes in expanded clones.

Next came a second PCR, run for about 7 to 12 cycles, which used a sample-barcoded 5' primer along with a J-beta primer mix. Using its own MiXCR run on the 5' RACE reads, TCRdb lists one record per CDR3 protein. Seen here are some 1.4 million distinct CDR3 sequences, roughly 45% observed once, and the top ten hold 7.9%. The sequence was collected from a woman under 30 in good health. The sample comprised blood. The chain couples TRBV9 to TRBJ1-2; the D is unclear. CDR3 nucleotide sequence: TGTGCCAGCAGCCCTCCGTCAATTGGCTACACCTTC. This codes for CASSPPSIGYTF.